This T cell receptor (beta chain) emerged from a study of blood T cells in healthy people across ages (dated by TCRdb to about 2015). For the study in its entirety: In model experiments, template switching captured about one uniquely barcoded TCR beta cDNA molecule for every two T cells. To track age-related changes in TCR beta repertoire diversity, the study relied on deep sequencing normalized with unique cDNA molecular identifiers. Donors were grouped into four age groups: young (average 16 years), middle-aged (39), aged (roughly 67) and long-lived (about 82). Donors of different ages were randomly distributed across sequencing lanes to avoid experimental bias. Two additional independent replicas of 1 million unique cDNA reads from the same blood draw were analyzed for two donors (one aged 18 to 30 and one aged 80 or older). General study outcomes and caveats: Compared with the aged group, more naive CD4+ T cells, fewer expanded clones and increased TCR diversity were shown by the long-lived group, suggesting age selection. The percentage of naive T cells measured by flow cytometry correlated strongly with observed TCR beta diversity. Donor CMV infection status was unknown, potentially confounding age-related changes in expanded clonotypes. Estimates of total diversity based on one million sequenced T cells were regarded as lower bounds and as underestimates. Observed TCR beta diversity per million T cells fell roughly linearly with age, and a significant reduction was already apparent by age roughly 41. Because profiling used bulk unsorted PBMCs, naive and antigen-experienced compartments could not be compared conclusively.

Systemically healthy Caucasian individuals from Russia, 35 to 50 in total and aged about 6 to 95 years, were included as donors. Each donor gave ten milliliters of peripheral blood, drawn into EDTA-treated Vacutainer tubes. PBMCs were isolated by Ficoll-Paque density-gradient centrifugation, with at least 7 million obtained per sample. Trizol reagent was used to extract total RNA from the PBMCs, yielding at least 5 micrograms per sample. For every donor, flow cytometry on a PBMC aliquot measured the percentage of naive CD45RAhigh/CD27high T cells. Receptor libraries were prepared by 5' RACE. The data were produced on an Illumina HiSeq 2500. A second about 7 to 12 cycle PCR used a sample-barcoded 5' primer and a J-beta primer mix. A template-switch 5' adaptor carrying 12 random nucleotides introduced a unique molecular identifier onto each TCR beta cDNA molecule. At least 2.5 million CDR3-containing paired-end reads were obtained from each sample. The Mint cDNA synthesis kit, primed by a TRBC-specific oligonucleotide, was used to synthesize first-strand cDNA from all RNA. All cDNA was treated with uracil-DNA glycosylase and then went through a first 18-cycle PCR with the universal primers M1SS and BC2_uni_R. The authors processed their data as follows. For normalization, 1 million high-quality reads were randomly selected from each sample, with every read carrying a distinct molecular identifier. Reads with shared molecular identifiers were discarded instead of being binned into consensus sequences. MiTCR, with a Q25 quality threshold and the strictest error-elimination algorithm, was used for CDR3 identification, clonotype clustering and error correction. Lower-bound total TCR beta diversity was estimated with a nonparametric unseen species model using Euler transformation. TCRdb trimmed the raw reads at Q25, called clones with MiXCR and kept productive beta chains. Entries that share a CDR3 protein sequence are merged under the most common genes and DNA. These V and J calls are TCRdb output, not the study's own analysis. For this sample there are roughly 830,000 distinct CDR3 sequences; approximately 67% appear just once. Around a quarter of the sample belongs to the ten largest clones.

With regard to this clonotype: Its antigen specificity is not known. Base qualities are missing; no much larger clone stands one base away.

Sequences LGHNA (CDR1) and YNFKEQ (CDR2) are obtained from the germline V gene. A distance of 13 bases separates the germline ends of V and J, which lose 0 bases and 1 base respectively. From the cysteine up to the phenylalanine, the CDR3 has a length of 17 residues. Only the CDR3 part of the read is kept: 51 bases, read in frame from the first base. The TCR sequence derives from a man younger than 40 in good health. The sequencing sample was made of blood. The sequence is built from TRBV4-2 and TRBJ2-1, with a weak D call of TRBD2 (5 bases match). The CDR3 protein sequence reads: CASSQEGGLGSYNEQFF. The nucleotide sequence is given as TGTGCCAGCAGCCAAGAAGGAGGTCTGGGGTCCTACAATGAGCAGTTCTTC.